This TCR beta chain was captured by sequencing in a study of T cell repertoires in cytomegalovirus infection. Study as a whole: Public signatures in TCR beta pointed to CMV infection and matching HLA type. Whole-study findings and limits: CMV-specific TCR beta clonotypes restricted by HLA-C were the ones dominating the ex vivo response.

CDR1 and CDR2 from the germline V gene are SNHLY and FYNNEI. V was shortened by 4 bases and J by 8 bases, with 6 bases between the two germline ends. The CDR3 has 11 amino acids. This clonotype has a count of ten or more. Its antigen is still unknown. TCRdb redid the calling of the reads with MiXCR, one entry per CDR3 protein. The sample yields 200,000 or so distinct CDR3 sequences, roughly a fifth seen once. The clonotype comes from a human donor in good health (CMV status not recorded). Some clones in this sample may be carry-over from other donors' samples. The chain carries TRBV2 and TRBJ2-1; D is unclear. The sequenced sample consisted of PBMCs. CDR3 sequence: CASSVKYEQFF. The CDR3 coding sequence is TGTGCCAGCAGTGTCAAGTATGAGCAGTTCTTC.